The T cell receptor beta chain described here comes from a study of cytomegalovirus exposure and HLA in healthy donors. Study-wide background: An early release of data contained 70 million to 95 million unique TCRs, which came from HLA-typed donors. Whole-study results and caveats: The investigators catalogued 180 or so TCR beta chains as cytomegalovirus-associated.

This clone was recorded a few times. Its target is not known. Vbeta (60) and Jbeta (13) primers were used in the PCR. Assay: immunoSEQ multiplex PCR; the TCRdb copy retains only in-frame clones and omits some. The sample comprises tens of thousands of clones, 65% to 80% of which are singletons, and around 4.2% rests with the top ten. Trimming cost V 6 bases and J 7 bases; bases outside gene matches: 17. CDR1 is SGHAT and CDR2 is FQNNGV in the germline V gene. The CDR3 covers 16 residues. The sequenced sample was PBMCs. V usage is TRBV11-2 and J usage is TRBJ2-7, with 8 bases that match TRBD2. The clonotype was recovered from a man aged 55 to 70 in good health and CMV-seronegative. The CDR3 bases are TGTGCCAGCAGTCCTGTAGGGCGGGGGGTCCCTAGAGAGCAGTACTTC. Its translation: CASSPVGRGVPREQYF.